This T cell receptor beta chain was identified during a study of OX40 agonist ivuxolimab in advanced cancers. Study details: Subjects had a mean age of about 65 years, with a range of 23 to 79; less than 90% were male.

The germline V gene encodes CDR1 SGHTA and CDR2 FQGNSA. The CDR3 is made up of 16 amino acids. Trimming took 5 bases from V and 0 from J, leaving 14 bases between them. Generated by immunoSEQ multiplex PCR, the TCRdb table keeps only in-frame clones and is missing some. The profile shows around 26,000 clones, more than 60% of them singletons. The TCR sequence derives from an adult with an advanced solid tumor such as melanoma, head and neck, liver or kidney cancer. Here the sequenced sample was CD4+ or CD8+ T cells sorted from blood, taken in a trial of the OX40 agonist ivuxolimab. The chain uses TRBV7-2 and TRBJ2-1; D may be TRBD1 or TRBD2 (6 bases each). The CDR3 nucleotides are TGTGCCAGCAGCGCATCGGGGGCCCGCTCCTACAATGAGCAGTTCTTC. Translated: CASSASGARSYNEQFF. The whole variable domain, remainder taken from reference TRBV7-2 and TRBJ2-1, is GAGVSQSPSNKVTEKGKDVELRCDPISGHTALYWYRQSLGQGLEFLIYFQGNSAPDKSGLPSDRFSAERTGGSVSTLTIQRTQQEDSAVYLCASSASGARSYNEQFFGPGTRLTVL.